This TCR beta chain was retrieved from a study of cytomegalovirus exposure and HLA in healthy donors (dated by TCRdb to about 2017). The study in broad terms: An earlier analysis of approximately 590 of the donors reported about 290 Gb of sequence data and roughly 110 million unique TCR beta sequences from some 180 million T cells. The study combined high-throughput TCR immunosequencing, statistical association of individual TCRs with disease status, and machine learning to predict cytomegalovirus infection status. A later analysis re-examined previously published TCR beta repertoires from several hundred donors and added high-resolution HLA genotyping to investigate patterns of TCR occurrence. Typing coverage differed by locus: A, B, C, DRB1 and DQB1 were typed in about 620-630 donors, DQA1 in 500 to 550, DPA1 in around 610, and DPB1 in 472. Along with the approximately 650-subject first cohort, a separate validation cohort of about 110 different subjects was used. Of the approximately 400 genotyped donors, less than 85% were placed in the genetic ancestry cluster associated with self-reported Caucasian donors. The study aimed to test whether cataloging public T cell receptors could reveal signatures of past pathogen exposure. On average, 235,054 unique TCR beta nucleotide sequences were sequenced per donor among a few hundred genotyped donors of the cohort, with 15% to 20% of those sequences being non-productive. An earlier analysis of several hundred of the donors applied high-throughput TCR beta sequencing to assess whether each TCR beta V gene segment acted as functional or pseudogenic. Donor age, sex, ethnicity and CMV serostatus were collected together with the repertoire data. Every repertoire in the discovery cohort had been generated on one and the same sequencing platform. Roughly 300 gigabases of sequencing data and 78 million or so unique TCR sequences were included in an early release covering about 700 HLA-typed donors. A few DR-DQ haplotypes were treated as single units for association and clustering because of strong linkage in the cohort. In a later genetic analysis, genome-wide SNP genotypes for about 55% of the roughly 700 donors were used, and that subset was treated as a discovery cohort. Using immunosequencing, the study profiled T cell repertoires from about 620 subjects and related those repertoires to cytomegalovirus serostatus. Rather than using new phenotypic data, the later analysis identified candidate immune exposures from TCR beta sequences and from how often those sequences occurred across donors. Both class I and class II loci were covered by HLA typing, at four-digit resolution. The paper as a whole reports these results and caveats: When HLA alleles, especially DR and DQ, strongly co-occurred, TCR associations were difficult to assign to individual alleles. The classifier was reported to diagnose cytomegalovirus status with high specificity and sensitivity in both the original and validation cohorts. The authors suggested that the approach could potentially be extended to other disease states and immunological phenotypes. Across donors, most TCR sequences were observed very rarely, whereas some public TCRs were present in many individuals. According to a later analysis, most CMV-associated TCR beta chains appeared to be HLA-restricted, and the HLA associations seemed to be driven largely by CMV exposure. A few of the identified cytomegalovirus-associated TCR beta chains were confirmed in vitro to be specific for cytomegalovirus antigens. A later analysis found that TCR association rates varied across HLA loci, with DRB1 alleles showing the most associated TCRs and HLA-C alleles the fewest. The study gave a list of over 150 TCR beta chains associated with cytomegalovirus. According to a later genetic analysis, donors in an Asian-associated ancestry cluster had fewer N-insertions in productive TCRs than the approximately 610-donor mean. Because HLA typing was unavailable for some donors at each locus, only the typed subset was used in association tests. A later genetic analysis associated a missense DCLRE1C variant with V-gene and J-gene trimming of TCR beta chains, and an independent cohort replicated the association. A further reported finding was that TCR beta sequences accurately predicted the HLA-A and HLA-B alleles for most subjects in the first cohort. Some IMGT-functional V segments, including TRBV6-2 and TRBV6-3, could not be told apart with the 87-base-pair reads, so those segments were excluded. Several of the top co-occurrence clusters appeared to be linked to parvovirus B19, influenza, CMV and Epstein-Barr virus, according to a later analysis. Because counts were too low, 15 to 20 rarely observed V segments, including chromosome 9 orphons, were left out of the earlier analysis of a few hundred of the donors. The sequencing pipeline was judged likely to have produced a cluster of highly shared sequence variants as a technical artifact. In a later analysis, around 17,000 TCR beta sequences were associated with specific HLA alleles at a false discovery rate of 0.05. Sequencing depth was assumed to be roughly uniform across donors in the presence/absence analyses, though that assumption may not hold. The only immune exposure information available for the cohort was CMV serostatus. In this cohort, only TCR beta chains were sequenced, and detectable features were limited by the absence of alpha or paired-chain data. Correlated functional status among segregating V segments might reflect linkage disequilibrium, but an unknown experimental factor could not be ruled out. An earlier analysis of around 500 of the donors showed that most TCR beta V segments appeared in productive rearrangements either about 87% or about 30% of the time, which broadly matched IMGT annotations. In a later analysis, HLA-associated TCR beta chains showed more clonal expansion and lower generation probabilities than non-associated chains that were equally common.

Library construction relied on the immunoSEQ multiplex PCR assay. A mixture of 60 forward primers for TCR Vbeta segments and 13 reverse primers for TCR Jbeta segments was used in the multiplex PCR. Amplification of the CDR3 region of rearranged TCR beta genes was performed with a multiplex PCR assay on genomic DNA. Amplified TCR beta libraries were sequenced as 87-base-pair reads on the Illumina HiSeq System. The original methods were these. In a later analysis, approximately 74 million unique TCR beta chains were counted across the 500 to 850 repertoires, and approximately 11 million of these chains were shared by at least two donors. Raw reads were error-corrected and collapsed into unique sequences with a nearest-neighbor algorithm that merged closely related sequences to remove PCR and sequencing errors. V, D and J gene segments were assigned by aligning CDR3 sequences to IMGT reference sequences. For a sequence to be retained, a match of at least six nucleotides to both a V gene segment and a J gene segment was required. Rearrangements were called productive when the CDR3 lacked stop codons and stayed in frame with V and J; all others were non-productive. CDR3 was defined according to IMGT convention as the region running from the second conserved V-encoded cysteine to the conserved J-encoded phenylalanine. In an earlier analysis of roughly 610 of the donors, sequences lacking an unambiguous match to a single V gene segment were excluded. In an earlier analysis of several hundred of the donors, V segments were called functional above 56.7% productive rearrangements and were called segregating when the between-donor standard deviation exceeded 5%. A statistical classification framework was built for diagnosing cytomegalovirus status from the catalog of TCR beta chain sequences. V and J gene assignment, in a later analysis, came from comparing TCR nucleotide sequences with IMGT/GENE-DB human TR gene sequences. Using the TCRdist pipeline, a later analysis assigned CDR3 sequences along with most-parsimonious VDJ recombination scenarios. In a later analysis, each TCR beta chain was defined by its CDR3 amino acid sequence together with its V-gene family, and reads without a unique V-gene family were excluded. To address suspected cross-contamination and a sequencing artifact, a later analysis removed 592 highly shared, low-generation-probability nucleotide sequences. In a later analysis, a clonal expansion index was calculated for each public chain from normalized within-repertoire ranks of inferred template counts. Generation probabilities in a later analysis came from a VDJ recombination model fitted to out-of-frame rearrangements, and those results were checked against IGoR. A later analysis scored TCR-TCR, TCR-HLA and TCR-CMV co-occurrence with hypergeometric tests, applying a repertoire-size bias correction to TCR pairs. To estimate false discovery rates, a later analysis permuted the HLA or CMV assignments 20 times. In a later analysis, co-occurring TCRs were grouped with DBSCAN, and TCRdist sequence similarity was added when clustering was performed within HLA-allele-positive subsets. For co-occurrence clustering, repertoires with fewer than 30,000 or more than 120,000 public chains were excluded, along with about five repertoires with anomalous nucleotide sharing. TCRdb mirrors the immuneACCESS table, restricted to in-frame sequences. Some clones are absent from its copies; in checked studies, under half trace to an unresolved V gene, and the reason for the others is unknown. The DNA gave D and trimming, while V, J and clone size come from that table. Counted in this sample were some 60,000 clones; 85% of them appeared once. The ten largest clones capture around 10% of the sample.

From a lookup of the germline V gene (reference sequence), CDR1 and CDR2 are SEHNR and FQNEAQ. V is shortened by 6 bases, J by 6 bases, and the region joining them spans 12 bases. From the cysteine through the phenylalanine, the CDR3 covers 13 amino acids. Just the 39-base CDR3 DNA is kept, in frame starting at base 1. Points on this clone: Its binding antigen is unknown. No clone much larger than this one lies a single base away; base qualities are absent.

The cohort comprised 670 or so healthy bone marrow donors. At the time of sampling, every cohort member was nominally healthy, though immune exposures that went unrecorded were likely present. The donor was CMV seronegative and belonged to the group of 352 seronegative cohort members. A peripheral blood sample was provided by each donor, and peripheral blood mononuclear cells were used for TCR beta sequencing. Genomic DNA was extracted from the blood cell samples with the Qiagen DNeasy Blood Extraction Kit. Sequences were obtained from PBMCs. The sequence came from a female donor in good health and CMV-seronegative. This chain is built from TRBV7-9 and TRBJ1-3; no confident D gene assignment can be made. This receptor carries the CDR3 CASSWLRENTIYF. The base sequence is TGTGCCAGCAGTTGGTTGCGGGAAAACACCATATATTTT.